This entry features one T cell receptor beta chain sequence. This receptor's antigen is unknown. Base-call qualities are not available, and no considerably larger clone is one nucleotide away. The CDR3 runs 11 residues from the cysteine to the phenylalanine. The only DNA kept is the CDR3, 33 bases in frame from the first base. Cut back by 6 bases and 15 bases, the V and J ends lie 15 bases apart. CDR1 and CDR2 (MNHEY, SVGAGI) derive from the germline V gene. TCRbeta CDR3 regions were amplified from genomic DNA by means of the immunoSEQ Assay, a bias-controlled multiplex PCR. The published analysis was carried out like this. The number of nucleated cells in each sample was estimated from the amplification of reference gene primers within the assay. To quantify the absolute abundance of each unique TCRbeta CDR3 rearrangement, sequence reads were collapsed and filtered. Productive Simpson clonality was computed per sample as the square root of Simpson's diversity index over productive rearrangements. This is the immuneACCESS table as TCRdb keeps it, with only in-frame sequences that have V and J called. A part of the clones is gone; compared with another copy, unresolved V genes explain less than half, and the rest is unexplained. Clone size and the V and J calls come from that table; the DNA yielded D and trimming. The sample table holds about 80,000 clones, of which roughly 79% were seen once. The biggest ten clones account for approximately 15% of the sample.

The sample originates from a study of blood T cell repertoires in COVID-19 (dated by TCRdb to 2018 to 2020). Looking at the study overall: Collaborator samples came from the United States, Italy and Spain and covered acute and convalescent phases of COVID-19. The material from the prospective study consisted of cDNA or gDNA derived from T cells, B-cell-depleted T cells, or PBMCs. Subjects who had been exposed to COVID-19, were actively infected with it, or had recovered from it provided the deeply sampled blood TCRbeta repertoires that made up the dataset. The repertoires were released in a freely available public database meant as a resource for research on the immune response to SARS-CoV-2. The samples were drawn from the first 160 participants of the ongoing ImmuneRACE study and from 1,254 subjects provided by 6 global collaborators. The sample metadata nearly always contained a de-identified subject ID, COVID-19 status, age in years and sex. Where available, HLA class I and class II types were obtained from metadata supplied by the sample provider rather than from assay-based typing. Results the study describes overall, beyond this receptor: The amount of clinical and demographic metadata varied by source and participant and was provided uncurated.

The collaborating institutions used their own protocols to collect whole blood in K2EDTA tubes. For TCRbeta analysis, collaborator samples were shipped as frozen whole blood, as isolated PBMCs, or as DNA extracted from either sample type. The source is a human donor in a cohort sampled during active COVID-19. Sequencing used peripheral blood. The sequence is built from TRBV6-5 and TRBJ2-1, with a weak D call of TRBD2 (6 bases match). CDR3 protein: CASRGAGPRFF. The DNA sequence is given as TGTGCCAGCAGGGGCGCGGGACCCCGGTTCTTC.